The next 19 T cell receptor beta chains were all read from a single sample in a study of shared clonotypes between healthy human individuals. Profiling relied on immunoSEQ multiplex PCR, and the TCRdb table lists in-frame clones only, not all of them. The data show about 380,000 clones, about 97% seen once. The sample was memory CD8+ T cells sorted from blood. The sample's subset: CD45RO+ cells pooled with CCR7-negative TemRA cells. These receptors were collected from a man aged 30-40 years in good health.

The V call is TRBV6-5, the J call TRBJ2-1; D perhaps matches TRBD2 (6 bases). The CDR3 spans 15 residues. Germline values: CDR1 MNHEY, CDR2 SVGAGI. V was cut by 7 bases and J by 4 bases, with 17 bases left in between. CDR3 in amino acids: CASTPVAGMYNEQFF. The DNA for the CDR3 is TGTGCCAGCACCCCGGTCGCGGGGATGTACAATGAGCAGTTCTTC.

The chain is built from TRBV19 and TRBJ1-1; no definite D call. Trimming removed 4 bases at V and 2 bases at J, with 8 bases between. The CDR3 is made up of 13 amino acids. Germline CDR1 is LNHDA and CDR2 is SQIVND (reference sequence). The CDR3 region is CASSRWVNTEAFF. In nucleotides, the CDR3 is TGTGCCAGTAGTAGATGGGTAAACACTGAAGCTTTCTTT.

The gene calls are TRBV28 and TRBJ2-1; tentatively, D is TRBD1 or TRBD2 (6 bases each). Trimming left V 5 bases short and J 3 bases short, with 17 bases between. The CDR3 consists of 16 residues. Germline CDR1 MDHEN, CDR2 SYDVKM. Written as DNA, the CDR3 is TGTGCCAGCAGTCCGCAGGGGACTGGAGGCTACAATGAGCAGTTCTTC. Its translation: CASSPQGTGGYNEQFF.

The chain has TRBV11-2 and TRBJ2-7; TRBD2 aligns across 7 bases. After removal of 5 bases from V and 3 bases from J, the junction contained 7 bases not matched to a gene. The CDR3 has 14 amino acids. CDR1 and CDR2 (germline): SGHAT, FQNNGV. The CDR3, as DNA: TGTGCCAGCAGCGCTAAACTAGCGCGCTACGAGCAGTACTTC. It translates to CASSAKLARYEQYF.

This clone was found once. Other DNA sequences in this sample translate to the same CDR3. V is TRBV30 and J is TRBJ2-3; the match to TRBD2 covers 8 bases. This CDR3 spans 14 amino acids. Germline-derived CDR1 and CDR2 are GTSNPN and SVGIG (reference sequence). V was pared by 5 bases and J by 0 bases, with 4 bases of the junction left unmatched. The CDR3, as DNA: TGTGCCTGGCGGCTAGCGGGTAGCACAGATACGCAGTATTTT. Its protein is CAWRLAGSTDTQYF.

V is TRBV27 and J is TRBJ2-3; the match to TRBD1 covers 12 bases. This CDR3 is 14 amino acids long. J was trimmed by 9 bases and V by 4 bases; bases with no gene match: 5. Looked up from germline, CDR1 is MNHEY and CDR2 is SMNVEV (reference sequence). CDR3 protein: CASSSSGTGGTQYF. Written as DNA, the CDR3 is TGTGCCAGCAGTTCCTCCGGGACAGGGGGCACGCAGTATTTT.

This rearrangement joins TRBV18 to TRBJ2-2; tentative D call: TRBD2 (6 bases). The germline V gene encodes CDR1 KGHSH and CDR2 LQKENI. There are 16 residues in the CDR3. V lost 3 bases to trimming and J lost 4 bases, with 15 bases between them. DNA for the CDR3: TGTGCCAGCTCACCCTCTCCGGGAGAGGTCACCGGGGAGCTGTTTTTT. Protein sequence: CASSPSPGEVTGELFF.

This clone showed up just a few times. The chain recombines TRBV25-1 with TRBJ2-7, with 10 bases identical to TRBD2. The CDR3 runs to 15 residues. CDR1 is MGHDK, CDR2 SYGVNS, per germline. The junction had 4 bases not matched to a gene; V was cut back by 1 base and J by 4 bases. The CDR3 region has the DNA TGTGCCAGCAGTGAATCCCTAGCGGGAGTGTACGAGCAGTACTTC. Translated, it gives CASSESLAGVYEQYF.

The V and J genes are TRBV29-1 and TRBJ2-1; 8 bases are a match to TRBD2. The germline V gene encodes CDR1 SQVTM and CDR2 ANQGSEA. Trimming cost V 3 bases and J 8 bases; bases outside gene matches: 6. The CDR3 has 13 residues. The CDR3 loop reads CSVDTSGRDEQFF. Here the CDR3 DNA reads TGCAGCGTTGACACGAGCGGGAGAGATGAGCAGTTCTTC.

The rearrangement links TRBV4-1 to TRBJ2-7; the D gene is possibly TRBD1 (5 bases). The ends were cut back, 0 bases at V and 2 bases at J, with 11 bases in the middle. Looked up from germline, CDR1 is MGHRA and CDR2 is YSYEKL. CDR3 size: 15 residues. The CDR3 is CASSQDRGAAYEQYF. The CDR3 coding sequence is TGCGCCAGCAGCCAAGATCGTGGGGCGGCCTACGAGCAGTACTTC.

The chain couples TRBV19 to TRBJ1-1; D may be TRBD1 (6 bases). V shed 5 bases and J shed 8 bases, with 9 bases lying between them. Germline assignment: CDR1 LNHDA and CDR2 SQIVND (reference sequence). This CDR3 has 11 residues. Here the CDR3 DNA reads TGTGCCAGTAGTGCAGGGGTGGAAGCTTTCTTT. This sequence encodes CASSAGVEAFF.

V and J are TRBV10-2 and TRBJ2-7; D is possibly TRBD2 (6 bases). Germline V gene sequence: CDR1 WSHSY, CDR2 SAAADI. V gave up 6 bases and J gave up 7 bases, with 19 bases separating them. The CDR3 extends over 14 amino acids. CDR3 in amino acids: CASSLNSGPGEQYF. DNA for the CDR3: TGCGCCAGCAGCTTAAATAGCGGCCCCGGGGAGCAGTACTTC.

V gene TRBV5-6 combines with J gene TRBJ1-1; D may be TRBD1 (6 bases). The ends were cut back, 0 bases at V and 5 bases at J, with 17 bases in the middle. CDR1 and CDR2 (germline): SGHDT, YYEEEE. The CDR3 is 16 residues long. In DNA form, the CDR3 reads TGTGCCAGCAGCTTGGCGACAGGCCGCCGGGGAACTGAAGCTTTCTTT. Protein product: CASSLATGRRGTEAFF.

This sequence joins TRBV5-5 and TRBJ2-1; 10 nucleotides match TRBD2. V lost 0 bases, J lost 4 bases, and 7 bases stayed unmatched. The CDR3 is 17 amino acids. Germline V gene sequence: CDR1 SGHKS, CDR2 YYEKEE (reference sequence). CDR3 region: CASSLAGEAGGYNEQFF. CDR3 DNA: TGTGCCAGCAGCTTGGCTGGAGAAGCGGGAGGGTACAATGAGCAGTTCTTC.

CDR3 bases: TGTGCCAGCACTTTCGGGTGGGCAGGGCAAACAGATACGCAGTATTTT. Protein: CASTFGWAGQTDTQYF. The V and J genes are TRBV28 and TRBJ2-3, with D perhaps matching TRBD1 (5 bases). V lost 7 bases and J 3 bases, leaving 20 bases between the germline ends. CDR3 length: 16 residues. Germline V gives CDR1 MDHEN, CDR2 SYDVKM.

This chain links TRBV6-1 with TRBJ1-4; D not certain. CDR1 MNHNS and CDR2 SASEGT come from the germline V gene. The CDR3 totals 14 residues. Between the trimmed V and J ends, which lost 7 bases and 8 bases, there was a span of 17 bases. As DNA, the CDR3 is TGTGCCAGCATCGAGCCCGGGAGTCGAGAAAAACTGTTTTTT. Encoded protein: CASIEPGSREKLFF.

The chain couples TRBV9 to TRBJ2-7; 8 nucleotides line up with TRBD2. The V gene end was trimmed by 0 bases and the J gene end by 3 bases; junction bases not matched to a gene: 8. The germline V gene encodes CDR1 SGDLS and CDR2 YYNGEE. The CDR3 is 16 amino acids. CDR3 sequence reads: CASSVAPSGSLYEQYF. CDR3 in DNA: TGTGCCAGCAGCGTAGCTCCCAGCGGGAGTCTCTACGAGCAGTACTTC.

The CDR3 DNA reads TGTGCCAGCAGCTTAGCGCTGGGGGCAAGGTCCTACGAGCAGTACTTC. Translation: CASSLALGARSYEQYF. The V call is TRBV7-9, the J call TRBJ2-7, with D possibly being TRBD1 (6 bases). Germline V gives CDR1 SEHNR, CDR2 FQNEAQ (reference sequence). The V end was cut by 0 bases, the J end by 1 base, with 13 bases between. This CDR3 has 16 amino acids.

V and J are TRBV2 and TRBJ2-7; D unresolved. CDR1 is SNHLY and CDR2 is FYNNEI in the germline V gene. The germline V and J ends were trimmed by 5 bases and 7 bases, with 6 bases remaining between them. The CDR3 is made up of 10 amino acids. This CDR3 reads CASSKGEQYF. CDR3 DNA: TGTGCCAGCAGTAAGGGAGAGCAGTACTTC.